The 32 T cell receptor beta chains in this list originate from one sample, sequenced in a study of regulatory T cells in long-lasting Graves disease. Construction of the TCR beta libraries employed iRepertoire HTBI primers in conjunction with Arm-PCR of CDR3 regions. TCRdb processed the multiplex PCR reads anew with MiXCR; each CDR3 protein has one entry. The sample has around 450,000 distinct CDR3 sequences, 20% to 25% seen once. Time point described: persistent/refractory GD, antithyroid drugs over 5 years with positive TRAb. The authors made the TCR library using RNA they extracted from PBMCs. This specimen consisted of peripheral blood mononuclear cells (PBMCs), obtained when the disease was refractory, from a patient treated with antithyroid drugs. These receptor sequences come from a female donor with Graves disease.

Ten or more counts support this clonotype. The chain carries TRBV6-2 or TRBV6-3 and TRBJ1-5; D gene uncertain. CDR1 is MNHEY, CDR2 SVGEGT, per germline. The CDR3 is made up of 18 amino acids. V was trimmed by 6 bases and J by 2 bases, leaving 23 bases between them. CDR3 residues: CASSSPPVETLGNQPQHF. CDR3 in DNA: TGTGCCAGCAGCTCCCCACCAGTCGAAACGCTCGGCAATCAGCCCCAGCATTTT.

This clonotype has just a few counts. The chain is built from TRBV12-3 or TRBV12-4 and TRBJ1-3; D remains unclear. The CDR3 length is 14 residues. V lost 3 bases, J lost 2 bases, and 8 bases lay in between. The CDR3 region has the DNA TGTGCCAGCAGTTTTGAGGGAGCTGGAAACACCATATATTTT. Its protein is CASSFEGAGNTIYF.

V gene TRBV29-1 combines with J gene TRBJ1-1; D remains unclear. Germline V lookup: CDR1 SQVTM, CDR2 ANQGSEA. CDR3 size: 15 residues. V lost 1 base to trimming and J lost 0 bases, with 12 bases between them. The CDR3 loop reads CSVEVGLGVNTEAFF. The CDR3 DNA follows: TGCAGCGTTGAAGTTGGATTAGGAGTGAACACTGAAGCTTTCTTT.

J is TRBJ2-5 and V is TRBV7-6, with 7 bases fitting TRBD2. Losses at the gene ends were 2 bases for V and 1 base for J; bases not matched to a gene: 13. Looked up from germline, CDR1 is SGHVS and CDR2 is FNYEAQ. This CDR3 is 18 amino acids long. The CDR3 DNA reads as TGTGCCAGCAGCTTAATGTCTAGCGGCGAAACCGCCCAAGAGACCCAGTACTTC. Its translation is CASSLMSSGETAQETQYF.

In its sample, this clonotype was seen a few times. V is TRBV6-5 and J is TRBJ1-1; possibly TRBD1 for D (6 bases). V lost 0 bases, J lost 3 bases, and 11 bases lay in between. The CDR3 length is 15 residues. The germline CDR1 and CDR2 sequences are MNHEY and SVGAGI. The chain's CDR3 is CASSYSIHRDTEAFF. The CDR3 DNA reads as TGTGCCAGCAGTTACTCGATTCACAGGGACACTGAAGCTTTCTTT.

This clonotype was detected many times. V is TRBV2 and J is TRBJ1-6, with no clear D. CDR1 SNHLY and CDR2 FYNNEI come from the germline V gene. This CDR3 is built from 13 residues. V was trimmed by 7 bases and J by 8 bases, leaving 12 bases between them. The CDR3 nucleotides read TGTGCCAGCACCGGACGGCGGGATTCACCCCTCCACTTT. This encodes CASTGRRDSPLHF.

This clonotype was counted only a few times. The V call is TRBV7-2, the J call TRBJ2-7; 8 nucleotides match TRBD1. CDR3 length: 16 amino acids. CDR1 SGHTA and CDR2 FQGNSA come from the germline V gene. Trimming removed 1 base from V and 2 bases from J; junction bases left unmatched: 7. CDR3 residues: CASSLGATGGPYEQYF. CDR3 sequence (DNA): TGTGCCAGCAGCTTAGGGGCAACAGGGGGGCCCTACGAGCAGTACTTC. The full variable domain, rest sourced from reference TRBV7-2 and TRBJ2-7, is GAGVSQSPSNKVTEKGKDVELRCDPISGHTALYWYRQSLGQGLEFLIYFQGNSAPDKSGLPSDRFSAERTGGSVSTLTIQRTQQEDSAVYLCASSLGATGGPYEQYFGPGTRLTVT.

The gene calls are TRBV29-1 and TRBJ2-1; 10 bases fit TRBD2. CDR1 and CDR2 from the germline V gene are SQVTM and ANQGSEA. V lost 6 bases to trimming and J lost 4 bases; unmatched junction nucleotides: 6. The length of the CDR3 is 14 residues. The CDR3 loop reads CSVEGLALYNEQFF. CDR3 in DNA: TGCAGCGTAGAGGGACTAGCGTTGTACAATGAGCAGTTCTTC.

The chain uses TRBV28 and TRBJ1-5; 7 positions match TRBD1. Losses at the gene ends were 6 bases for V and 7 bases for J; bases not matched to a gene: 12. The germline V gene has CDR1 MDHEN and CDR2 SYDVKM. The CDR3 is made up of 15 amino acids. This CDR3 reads CASSRQQGQGQPQHF. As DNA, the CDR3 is TGTGCCAGCAGCAGACAACAGGGGCAGGGGCAGCCCCAGCATTTT. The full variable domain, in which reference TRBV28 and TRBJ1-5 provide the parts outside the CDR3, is DVKVTQSSRYLVKRTGEKVFLECVQDMDHENMFWYRQDPGLGLRLIYFSYDVKMKEKGDIPEGYSVSREKKERFSLILESASTNQTSMYLCASSRQQGQGQPQHFGDGTRLSIL.

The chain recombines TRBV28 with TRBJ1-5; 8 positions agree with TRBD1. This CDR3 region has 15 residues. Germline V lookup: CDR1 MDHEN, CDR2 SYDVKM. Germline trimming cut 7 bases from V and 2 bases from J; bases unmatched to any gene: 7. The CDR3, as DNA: TGTGCCAGCACCGATGGACAGGGCGGCAATCAGCCCCAGCATTTT. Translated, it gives CASTDGQGGNQPQHF.

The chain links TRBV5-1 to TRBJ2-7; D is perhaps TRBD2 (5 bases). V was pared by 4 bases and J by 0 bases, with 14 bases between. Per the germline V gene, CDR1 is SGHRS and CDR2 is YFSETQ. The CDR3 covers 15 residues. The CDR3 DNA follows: TGCGCCAGCAGCGCAGAGGGCCCGAGCTCCTACGAGCAGTACTTC. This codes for CASSAEGPSSYEQYF.

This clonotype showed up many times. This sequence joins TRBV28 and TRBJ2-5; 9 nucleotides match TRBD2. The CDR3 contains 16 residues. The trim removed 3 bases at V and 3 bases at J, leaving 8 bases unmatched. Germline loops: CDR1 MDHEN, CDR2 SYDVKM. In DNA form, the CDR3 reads TGTGCCAGCAGTTTCCATAGCGGGAGAGGGGAAGAGACCCAGTACTTC. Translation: CASSFHSGRGEETQYF. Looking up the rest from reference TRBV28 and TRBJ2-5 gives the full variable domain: DVKVTQSSRYLVKRTGEKVFLECVQDMDHENMFWYRQDPGLGLRLIYFSYDVKMKEKGDIPEGYSVSREKKERFSLILESASTNQTSMYLCASSFHSGRGEETQYFGPGTRLLVL.

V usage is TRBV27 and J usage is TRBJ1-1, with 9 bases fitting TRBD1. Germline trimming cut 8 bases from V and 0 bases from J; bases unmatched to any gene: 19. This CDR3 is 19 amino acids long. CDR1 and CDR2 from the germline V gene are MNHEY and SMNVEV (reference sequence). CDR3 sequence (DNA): TGTGCCAGCGCACCCCTCCTGACAGGGGGTGTGGGAATGAACACTGAAGCTTTCTTT. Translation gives CASAPLLTGGVGMNTEAFF.

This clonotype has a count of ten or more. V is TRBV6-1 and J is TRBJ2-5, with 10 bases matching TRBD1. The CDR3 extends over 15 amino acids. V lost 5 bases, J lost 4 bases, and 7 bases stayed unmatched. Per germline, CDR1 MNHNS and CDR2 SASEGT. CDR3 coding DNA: TGTGCCAGCAGTCCTGTGGACAGGGGGTTAGAGACCCAGTACTTC. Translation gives CASSPVDRGLETQYF.

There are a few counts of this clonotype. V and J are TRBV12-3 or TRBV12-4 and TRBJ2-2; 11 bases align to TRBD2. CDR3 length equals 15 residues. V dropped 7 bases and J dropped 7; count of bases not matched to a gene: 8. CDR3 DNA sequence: TGTGCCAGCAAACAACTAGCGGGAGTCGGCGGGGAGCTGTTTTTT. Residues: CASKQLAGVGGELFF.

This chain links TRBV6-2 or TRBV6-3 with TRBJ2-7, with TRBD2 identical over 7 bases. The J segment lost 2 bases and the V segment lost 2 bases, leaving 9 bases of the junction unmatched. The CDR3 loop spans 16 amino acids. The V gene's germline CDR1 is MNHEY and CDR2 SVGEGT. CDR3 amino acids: CASSYPPGGQPYEQYF. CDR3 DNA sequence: TGTGCCAGCAGTTACCCCCCGGGAGGCCAACCCTACGAGCAGTACTTC.

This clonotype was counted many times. The CDR3 region has the DNA TGTGCCAGCAGTCCCCGGGACAATTACGAGCAGTACTTC. It is translated as CASSPRDNYEQYF. The chain couples TRBV2 to TRBJ2-7, with D perhaps matching TRBD1 (6 bases). Trimming removed 5 bases from V and 4 bases from J, with 12 bases in between. The CDR3 is made up of 13 amino acids. Germline-derived CDR1 and CDR2 are SNHLY and FYNNEI.

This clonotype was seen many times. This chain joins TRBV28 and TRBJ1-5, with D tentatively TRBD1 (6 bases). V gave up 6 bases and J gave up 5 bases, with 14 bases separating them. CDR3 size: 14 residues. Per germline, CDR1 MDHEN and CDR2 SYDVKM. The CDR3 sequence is CASSKDRRDQPQHF. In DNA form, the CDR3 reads TGTGCCAGCAGCAAAGACAGGCGGGATCAGCCCCAGCATTTT.

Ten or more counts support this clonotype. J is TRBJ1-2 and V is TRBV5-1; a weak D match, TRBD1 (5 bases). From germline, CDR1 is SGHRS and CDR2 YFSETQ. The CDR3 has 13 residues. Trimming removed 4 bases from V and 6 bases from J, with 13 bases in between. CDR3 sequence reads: CASSRALTDGYTF. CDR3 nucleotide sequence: TGCGCCAGCAGCCGAGCCCTGACAGATGGCTACACCTTC.

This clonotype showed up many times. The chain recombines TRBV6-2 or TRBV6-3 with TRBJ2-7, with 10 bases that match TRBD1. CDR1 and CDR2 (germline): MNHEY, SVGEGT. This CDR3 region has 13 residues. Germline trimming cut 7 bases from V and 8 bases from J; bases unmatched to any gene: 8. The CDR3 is CASNAPGQGKQYF. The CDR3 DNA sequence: TGTGCCAGCAATGCCCCGGGACAGGGGAAGCAGTACTTC.

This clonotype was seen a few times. CDR3 protein: CATSSRDKQETQYF. The CDR3 DNA follows: TGTGCCACCAGCTCCCGGGACAAGCAAGAGACCCAGTACTTC. The rearrangement uses TRBV15 and TRBJ2-5; the D gene is possibly TRBD1 (6 bases). The germline V gene encodes CDR1 LNHNV and CDR2 YYDKDF (reference sequence). The CDR3 extends over 14 amino acids. Trimming removed 5 bases at V and 2 bases at J, with 12 bases between.

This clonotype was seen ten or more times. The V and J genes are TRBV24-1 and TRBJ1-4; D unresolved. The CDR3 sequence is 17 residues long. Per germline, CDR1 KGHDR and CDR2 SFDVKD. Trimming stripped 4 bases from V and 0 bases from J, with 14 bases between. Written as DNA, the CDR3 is TGTGCCACCAGTGAAGGGTCCTCCTCTGCAACTAATGAAAAACTGTTTTTT. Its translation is CATSEGSSSATNEKLFF.

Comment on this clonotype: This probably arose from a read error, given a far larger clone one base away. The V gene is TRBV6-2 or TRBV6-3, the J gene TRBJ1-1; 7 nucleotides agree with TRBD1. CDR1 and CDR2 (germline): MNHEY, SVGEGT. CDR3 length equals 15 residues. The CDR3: CASSFTGQEDTEALF. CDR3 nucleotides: TGTGCCAGCAGTTTCACAGGACAGGAAGACACTGAAGCTCTCTTT.

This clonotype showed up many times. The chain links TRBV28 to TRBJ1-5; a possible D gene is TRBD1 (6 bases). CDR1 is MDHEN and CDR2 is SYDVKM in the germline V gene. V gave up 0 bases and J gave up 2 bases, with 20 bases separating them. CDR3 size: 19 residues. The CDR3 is CASSLWSLQGKKGNQPQHF. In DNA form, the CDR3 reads TGTGCCAGCAGTTTATGGTCTTTACAGGGTAAAAAGGGCAATCAGCCCCAGCATTTT. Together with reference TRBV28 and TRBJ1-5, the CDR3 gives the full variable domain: DVKVTQSSRYLVKRTGEKVFLECVQDMDHENMFWYRQDPGLGLRLIYFSYDVKMKEKGDIPEGYSVSREKKERFSLILESASTNQTSMYLCASSLWSLQGKKGNQPQHFGDGTRLSIL.

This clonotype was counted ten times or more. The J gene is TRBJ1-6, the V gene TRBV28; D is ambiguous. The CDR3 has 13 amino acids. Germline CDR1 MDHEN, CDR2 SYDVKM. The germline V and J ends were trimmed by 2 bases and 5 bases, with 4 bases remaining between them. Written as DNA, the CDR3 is TGTGCCAGCAGTTTAGCCAATAATTCACCCCTCCACTTT. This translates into CASSLANNSPLHF.

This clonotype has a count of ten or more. The CDR3 spells CASSDTLGRAYGYTF. The CDR3 bases are TGTGCCAGCAGCGACACCCTTGGCAGGGCCTATGGCTACACCTTC. The rearrangement joins TRBV6-1 to TRBJ1-2; D may be TRBD1 (5 bases). The CDR3 extends over 15 amino acids. V was clipped by 6 bases and J by 4 bases, with 18 bases between them. Germline CDR1 is MNHNS and CDR2 is SASEGT.

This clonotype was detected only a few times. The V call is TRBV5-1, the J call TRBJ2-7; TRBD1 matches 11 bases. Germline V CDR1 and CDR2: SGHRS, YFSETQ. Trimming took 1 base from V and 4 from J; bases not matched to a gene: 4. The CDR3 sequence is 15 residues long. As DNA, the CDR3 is TGCGCCAGCAGCTTGAATGGACAGGGGGCTTACGAGCAGTACTTC. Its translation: CASSLNGQGAYEQYF. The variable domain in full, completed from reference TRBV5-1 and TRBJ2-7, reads KAGVTQTPRYLIKTRGQQVTLSCSPISGHRSVSWYQQTPGQGLQFLFEYFSETQRNKGNFPGRFSGRQFSNSRSEMNVSTLELGDSALYLCASSLNGQGAYEQYFGPGTRLTVT.

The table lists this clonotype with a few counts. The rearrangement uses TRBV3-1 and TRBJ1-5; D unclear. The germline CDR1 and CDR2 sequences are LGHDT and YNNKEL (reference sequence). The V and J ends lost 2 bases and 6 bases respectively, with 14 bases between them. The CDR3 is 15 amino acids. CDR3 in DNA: TGTGCCAGCAGCCAATTCCGAGGTGAGGGTCAGCCCCAGCATTTT. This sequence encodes CASSQFRGEGQPQHF.

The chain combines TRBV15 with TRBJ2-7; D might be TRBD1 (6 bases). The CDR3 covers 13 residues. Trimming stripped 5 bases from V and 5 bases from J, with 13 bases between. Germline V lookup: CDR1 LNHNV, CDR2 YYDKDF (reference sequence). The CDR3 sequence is CATSLRQVDEQYF. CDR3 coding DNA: TGTGCCACCAGCCTAAGACAGGTTGACGAGCAGTACTTC.

CDR3 nucleotides: TGTGCCAGCAGCCAGCGGACAGGGGCGCTGGGGCACACTGAAGCTTTCTTT. Protein sequence: CASSQRTGALGHTEAFF. The V gene is TRBV14, the J gene TRBJ1-1, with 9 bases that match TRBD1. This CDR3 is 17 amino acids long. Germline-derived CDR1 and CDR2 are SGHDN and FVKESK. V lost 3 bases to trimming and J lost 3 bases; unmatched junction nucleotides: 11.

DNA for the CDR3: TGTGCCAGCACCTCGACAGGGGAGGTCGGGCCCCTCCACTTT. As protein: CASTSTGEVGPLHF. This sequence joins TRBV11-2 and TRBJ1-6; 8 bases map to TRBD1. Germline-derived CDR1 and CDR2 are SGHAT and FQNNGV. V lost 7 bases, J lost 13 bases, and 12 bases stayed unmatched. The CDR3 loop spans 14 amino acids.

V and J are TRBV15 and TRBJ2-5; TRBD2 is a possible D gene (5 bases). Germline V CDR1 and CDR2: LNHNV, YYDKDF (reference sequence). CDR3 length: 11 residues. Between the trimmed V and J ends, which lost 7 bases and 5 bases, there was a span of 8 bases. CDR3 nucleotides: TGTGCCACCACCCCGGGGGAGACCCAGTACTTC. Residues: CATTPGETQYF.